This T cell receptor beta chain was obtained from a study of vaccination and CD4 T cells after COVID-19. About the research overall: Participants were vaccinated with two doses, given as either BNT162b2 or mRNA-1273 vaccine. The study drew post-COVID samples a median approximately 100 days after diagnosis (range 35 to 161). Regarding the study as a whole: Spike mono-reactive clones accounted for 304 of the 307 vaccine-specific clones found in convalescent patients.

Sample treatment: roughly 11-day PBMC culture with coronavirus spike peptide pools or control peptides (ViraFEST assay). Cultured CD4+ T cell DNA underwent sequencing with the Oncomine TCR Beta short-read assay. TCRdb independently ran MiXCR on the PCR reads; one entry per CDR3 protein. The sample lists around 19,000 distinct CDR3 sequences; around 55% were seen once. Trimming pared 8 bases from V and 4 bases from J, leaving 14 bases between. The CDR3 has 13 residues. A note on this clonotype: Its antigen is currently unknown.

Sequencing was done on a sample of CD4+ T cells from blood, cultured in vitro. V and J are TRBV12-3 or TRBV12-4 and TRBJ1-2; D possibly corresponds to TRBD1 (5 bases). The source of this sequence is a human donor who had recovered from COVID-19. The CDR3 DNA reads TGTGCCAGCCGGGGGAGGGGTGTCTATGGCTACACCTTC. The encoded protein is CASRGRGVYGYTF.